This paragraph reports one T cell receptor (beta chain). Its antigen has not been determined. Base qualities are not recorded, but no much larger clone differs from it by a single base. This entry is derived from a study of T-cell reconstitution after alpha-beta-depleted transplantation in children (dated by TCRdb to 2016 to 2017). With respect to the entire study: Using TCR repertoire profiling, the study followed T-cell immune reconstitution in a quantitative way in children after TCRalphabeta/CD19-depleted allogeneic hematopoietic cell transplantation. Study-wide conclusions, independent of this receptor: In some patients, high TCRbeta diversity at day 60 was attributed to recipient T cells and intrathymic progenitors that had survived conditioning. Over the following months the frequencies of hyperexpanded clones went down, and after one year T-cell counts and TCRbeta diversity were mostly credited to newly produced T cells. The apparently early alphabetaT-cell count recovery about two months after transplant was reportedly dependent on only several hundred rapidly expanded clones derived from non-depleted graft cells.

The treatment or condition label of this sample denotes: allogeneic hematopoietic cell transplantation with graft depleted of TCRalphabeta T cells and CD19 B cells. The transplant recipients were children given TCRalphabeta/CD19-depleted allogeneic hematopoietic cell grafts. The library came from PCR. Sequencing used an Illumina HiSeq 2500. TCR library preparation used molecular barcoding, with unique molecular identifiers applied to normalize quantification of the TCRbeta repertoire. TCRdb applied fastp at Q25 and MiXCR to the public reads, then kept only in-frame beta chains. Each entry is one CDR3 protein sequence, shown with its most common DNA and genes. This sample lists approximately 500,000 distinct CDR3 sequences; over 20% were detected once. The ten largest clonotypes hold about a third of the sample. The germline V gene (reference sequence) yields DFQATT for CDR1 and SNEGSKA for CDR2. Ends trimmed: V by 6 bases, J by 6 bases; bases unmatched to a gene: 19. Counted from cysteine to phenylalanine, this CDR3 has 18 amino acids. Only the CDR3 DNA is retained, 54 bases long and in frame from the first base.

This specimen consisted of PBMCs, obtained before TCRalphabeta/CD19-depleted stem cell transplant. The sequence came from a boy younger than two with Wiskott-Aldrich syndrome, due to receive a stem cell transplant. The chain is encoded by TRBV20-1 joined to TRBJ2-2, with TRBD1 identical over 10 junction bases. The CDR3 has the sequence CSAPGTGVPNVVAGELFF. The DNA sequence reads TGCAGTGCGCCCGGGACAGGGGTCCCGAACGTGGTCGCCGGGGAGCTGTTTTTT.